Listed below are T cell receptor beta chains from one sample, sequenced in a study of radiotherapy plus CTLA-4 blockade in lung cancer. The assay was immunoSEQ multiplex PCR, and TCRdb's table has in-frame clones only and misses some. The sample shows roughly 77,000 clones, roughly 69% of them seen only once. The sequencing here drew on peripheral blood, taken from a patient treated with radiotherapy plus ipilimumab. The receptors were sampled from a human donor with non-small cell lung cancer whose response to radiotherapy plus ipilimumab could not be evaluated. Each CDR3 is given with its conserved first and last residue. Each record gives: clone size, D gene, J gene, V gene, CDR3 protein, CDR3 DNA. The D gene is left open where the match is weak. Some rows mark clone size as missing; the rest say once, few, many or name a class of expanded clone.

size: -
D: -
J: TRBJ1-1
V: TRBV2
CDR3: CASNFGEGEAFF
DNA: TGTGCCAGCAATTTCGGGGAGGGGGAAGCTTTCTTT

size: -
D: -
J: TRBJ1-1
V: TRBV27
CDR3: CASRRRVFENTEAFF
DNA: TGTGCCAGCAGGAGGAGGGTGTTCGAGAACACTGAAGCTTTCTTT

size: -
D: TRBD2
J: TRBJ2-3
V: TRBV7-2
CDR3: CAITSGGTDTQYF
DNA: TGTGCCATTACTAGCGGGGGTACAGATACGCAGTATTTT

size: -
D: TRBD2
J: TRBJ2-7
V: TRBV12-5
CDR3: CASGLVRTSGAYEQYF
DNA: TGTGCTAGTGGTTTGGTACGGACTAGCGGGGCCTACGAGCAGTACTTC

size: once
D: TRBD1
J: TRBJ1-5
V: TRBV5-1
CDR3: CASSPGQSNQPQHF
DNA: TGCGCCAGCAGCCCGGGACAGTCAAATCAGCCCCAGCATTTT

size: -
D: TRBD1
J: TRBJ1-4
V: TRBV18
CDR3: CASSSQGAEKLFF
DNA: TGTGCCAGCTCTTCTCAGGGGGCTGAAAAACTGTTTTTT

size: few
D: TRBD1
J: TRBJ1-2
V: TRBV2
CDR3: CASSAGESTGNYGYTF
DNA: TGTGCCAGCAGTGCCGGGGAGTCGACAGGGAACTATGGCTACACCTTC

size: -
D: -
J: TRBJ2-3
V: TRBV7-3
CDR3: CASSLTTVSTDTQYF
DNA: TGTGCCAGCAGCTTAACAACGGTTAGCACAGATACGCAGTATTTT

size: -
D: -
J: TRBJ2-7
V: TRBV27
CDR3: CASSLEWAGTTLGEQYF
DNA: TGTGCCAGCAGCTTAGAATGGGCCGGGACAACACTCGGGGAGCAGTACTTC

size: once
D: TRBD1
J: TRBJ2-7
V: TRBV18
CDR3: CASSQWDRGSYEQYF
DNA: TGTGCCAGCTCACAGTGGGACAGGGGCTCCTACGAGCAGTACTTC

size: -
D: -
J: TRBJ1-2
V: TRBV7-9
CDR3: CASSLEGQGRPDGGYTF
DNA: TGTGCCAGCAGCTTAGAGGGGCAAGGTAGACCCGATGGGGGCTACACCTTC

size: -
D: -
J: TRBJ1-4
V: TRBV27
CDR3: CASRNRATTNEKLFF
DNA: TGTGCCAGCAGAAACAGGGCCACAACTAATGAAAAACTGTTTTTT

size: -
D: TRBD1
J: TRBJ1-2
V: TRBV15
CDR3: CATSGTVYGYTF
DNA: TGTGCCACCAGCGGGACAGTCTATGGCTACACCTTC

size: -
D: TRBD2
J: TRBJ2-5
V: TRBV5-1
CDR3: CASSLAPSGGSQETQYF
DNA: TGCGCCAGCAGCTTGGCCCCTAGCGGGGGGTCCCAAGAGACCCAGTACTTC

size: once
D: TRBD1
J: TRBJ2-5
V: TRBV27
CDR3: CASSATDRGLQETQYF
DNA: TGTGCCAGCAGTGCCACGGACAGGGGCTTGCAAGAGACCCAGTACTTC

size: -
D: -
J: TRBJ2-5
V: TRBV18
CDR3: CASSGGLQETQYF
DNA: TGTGCCAGCTCCGGGGGACTCCAAGAGACCCAGTACTTC

size: -
D: TRBD2
J: TRBJ2-7
V: TRBV5-4
CDR3: CASSFRGQGGRLAGNEQYF
DNA: TGTGCCAGCAGCTTTAGAGGACAGGGCGGGAGACTAGCGGGAAACGAGCAGTACTTC

size: -
D: TRBD2
J: TRBJ2-2
V: TRBV19
CDR3: CASSRRTGGRTGELFF
DNA: TGTGCCAGTAGTAGGAGGACGGGAGGGAGAACCGGGGAGCTGTTTTTT

size: -
D: TRBD1
J: TRBJ1-6
V: TRBV7-3
CDR3: CASSLGTGGSSPLHF
DNA: TGTGCCAGCAGCCTCGGGACAGGGGGTAGCTCACCCCTCCACTTT

size: medium-sized
D: TRBD1
J: TRBJ1-1
V: TRBV27
CDR3: CASSTVDRALQIKAFF
DNA: TGTGCCAGCAGTACGGTAGACAGGGCGTTACAAATAAAGGCTTTCTTT

size: -
D: -
J: TRBJ1-3
V: TRBV19
CDR3: CASSPGGSQAIYF
DNA: TGTGCCAGTTCTCCGGGGGGGTCGCAAGCCATATATTTT

size: -
D: -
J: TRBJ1-2
V: TRBV18
CDR3: CASSPVVSTEDYGYTF
DNA: TGTGCCAGCTCACCAGTGGTTTCGACTGAAGACTATGGCTACACCTTC

size: -
D: TRBD1
J: TRBJ2-7
V: TRBV4-1
CDR3: CASSHDGQGRDEQYF
DNA: TGCGCCAGCAGCCATGACGGACAGGGTAGGGACGAGCAGTACTTC

size: -
D: -
J: TRBJ2-2
V: TRBV19
CDR3: CASSIMILNTGELFF
DNA: TGTGCCAGTAGTATCATGATACTGAACACCGGGGAGCTGTTTTTT